These 14 T cell receptor beta chains share one sample of origin, sequenced in a study of low-dose radiotherapy and immunotherapy resistance in tumors. Time point specified: after trial treatment. Treatment here: LDRT plus nivolumab, ipilimumab, low-dose cyclophosphamide and aspirin (RACIN trial). TRAV- and TRBV-specific primers primed first-strand cDNA, covering alpha and beta chains. With a constant-region primer and a V-primer adapter, TCRs were subjected to approximately 18 PCR cycles of amplification. TCRdb reprocessed the reads via MiXCR and lists one record per CDR3 protein. The sample shows some 94,000 distinct CDR3 sequences, about 20% of them seen only once. The sequencing used PBMCs, collected after low-dose radiotherapy plus immunotherapy. The source is a female donor with ovarian cancer.

This clonotype was found many times. CDR3 DNA sequence: TGTGCCAGCAGCCCCGGGGGGGACTACCTCTACGAGCAGTACTTC. It codes for CASSPGGDYLYEQYF. The chain has TRBV7-9 and TRBJ2-7; 8 nucleotides agree with TRBD2. CDR1 SEHNR and CDR2 FQNEAQ come from the germline V gene (reference sequence). CDR3 length: 15 amino acids. Trimming cost V 5 bases and J 3 bases; bases outside gene matches: 9. Full variable domain (missing parts from reference TRBV7-9 and TRBJ2-7): DTGVSQNPRHKITKRGQNVTFRCDPISEHNRLYWYRQTLGQGPEFLTYFQNEAQLEKSRLLSDRFSAERPKGSFSTLEIQRTEQGDSAMYLCASSPGGDYLYEQYFGPGTRLTVT.

This clonotype is a singleton in its sample. A much larger clone lies one base from this, so it may be a read error. The chain links TRBV27 to TRBJ2-1, with 7 bases that match TRBD1. This CDR3 contains 13 residues. Germline CDR1 is MNHEY and CDR2 is SMNVEV (reference sequence). The ends lost 6 bases at V and 10 bases at J; junction bases unmatched: 9. CDR3 nucleotides: TGTGCCAGCAGCTTAGGGGGCGTTTACGAGCAGTTCTTC. Translating gives CASSLGGVYEQFF.

This clonotype appeared once. This likely reflects a read error, since a far larger clone is one base away. This chain connects TRBV2 to TRBJ2-7; the D gene is possibly TRBD1 (6 bases). Germline V gives CDR1 SNHLY, CDR2 FYNNEI. Trimming removed 9 bases at V and 7 bases at J, with 22 bases between. This CDR3 region has 14 residues. CDR3 DNA: TGTGCCAGTACCGTGGACAGTGGCGACAATGAGCAGTACTTC. It is translated as CASTVDSGDNEQYF.

About this clonotype itself: Compared with germline, one end of the junction differs, possibly owing to a read error. V usage is TRBV5-6 and J usage is TRBJ1-6; D perhaps matches TRBD1 (5 bases). Per germline, CDR1 SGHDT and CDR2 YYEEEE. CDR3 size: 15 residues. This chain's CDR3 is CASSYRRTLNSPLDF. The CDR3 DNA sequence: TGTGCCAGCAGCTATCGCAGGACACTTAATTCACCCCTCGACTTT.

This clonotype was counted many times. The chain carries TRBV29-1 and TRBJ2-3, with 8 positions matching TRBD2. Germline V gene data show CDR1 as SQVTM and CDR2 as ANQGSEA. The trim removed 7 bases at V and 1 base at J, leaving 7 bases unmatched. CDR3 length: 14 amino acids. The CDR3 loop is CSAGGGLRTDTQYF. CDR3 sequence (DNA): TGCAGCGCCGGGGGGGGGCTGCGCACAGATACGCAGTATTTT.

This clonotype has ten or more counts. The rearrangement links TRBV2 to TRBJ2-1; D is unclear. This CDR3 region has 10 residues. Trimming shortened V by 8 bases and J by 9 bases, and 8 bases separated the two germline ends. CDR1 is SNHLY and CDR2 is FYNNEI in the germline V gene. CDR3 bases: TGTGCCAGCGCCTCGGGTGAGCAGTTCTTC. Translated, it gives CASASGEQFF.

This clonotype came up many times. The chain has TRBV10-3 and TRBJ2-6; possible D gene TRBD2, 5 bases. CDR1 is ENHRY, CDR2 SYGVKD, per germline. The V gene lost 4 bases and the J gene lost 0 bases, with 13 bases spanning the gap. The CDR3 runs 17 residues. CDR3 coding DNA: TGTGCCATCAGTGGCGTTGAGGGTTACTCTGGGGCCAACGTCCTGACTTTC. Encoded protein: CAISGVEGYSGANVLTF.

This clonotype was counted at least ten times. V gene TRBV4-3 combines with J gene TRBJ2-5; D is ambiguous. The germline V gene encodes CDR1 LGHNA and CDR2 YSLEER. V lost 6 bases and J 6 bases, leaving 11 bases between the germline ends. There are 12 residues in the CDR3. The CDR3 nucleotides are TGCGCCAGCAGAGGGTACTCGAAGACCCAGTACTTC. Its protein is CASRGYSKTQYF.

The V gene is TRBV4-2, the J gene TRBJ1-2; the D is unclear. From germline, CDR1 is LGHNA and CDR2 YNFKEQ. V was clipped by 1 base and J by 3 bases, with 12 bases between them. The CDR3 runs 15 residues. CDR3 nucleotides: TGTGCCAGCAGCCAAGTTGGGTCGCCCTACTATGGCTACACCTTC. It translates to CASSQVGSPYYGYTF.

This clonotype has ten or more counts. This sequence joins TRBV5-4 and TRBJ2-2; weak D call: TRBD2 (5 bases). CDR3 length: 13 residues. Germline V gives CDR1 SGHNT, CDR2 YYREEE (reference sequence). The V and J ends lost 2 bases and 5 bases respectively, with 7 bases between them. The CDR3 reads CASSFRETGELFF. In DNA, the CDR3 is TGTGCCAGCAGCTTTCGGGAAACCGGGGAGCTGTTTTTT.

The chain employs TRBV19 and TRBJ2-6; D might be TRBD1 (6 bases). V was shortened by 5 bases and J by 0 bases, with 11 bases between the two germline ends. CDR3 length: 16 residues. From germline, CDR1 is LNHDA and CDR2 SQIVND (reference sequence). CDR3 amino acids: CASSRTAISGANVLTF. CDR3 DNA: TGTGCCAGTAGTCGGACAGCTATCTCTGGGGCCAACGTCCTGACTTTC.

The rearrangement joins TRBV7-6 to TRBJ2-7; TRBD2 is a possible D gene (5 bases). This CDR3 region has 15 residues. Trimming took off 3 bases at V and 2 bases at J, with 14 bases between the two ends. CDR1 and CDR2 from the germline V gene are SGHVS and FNYEAQ. The CDR3 sequence: CASSFSGVTTYEQYF. Here the CDR3 DNA reads TGTGCCAGCAGCTTCAGCGGAGTTACTACCTACGAGCAGTACTTC.

The sample holds many counts of this clonotype. This chain links TRBV6-2 or TRBV6-3 with TRBJ1-1, with D tentatively TRBD1 (6 bases). Trimming removed 10 bases from V and 5 bases from J, with 20 bases in between. CDR1 and CDR2 from the germline V gene are MNHEY and SVGEGT. CDR3 length: 14 residues. In nucleotides, the CDR3 is TGTGCCACCAAAGTGGGGGGCAGGAGGACTGAAGCTTTCTTT. It codes for CATKVGGRRTEAFF.

This clonotype appeared many times. V is TRBV9 and J is TRBJ2-3, with D possibly being TRBD1 (6 bases). Germline V gene data show CDR1 as SGDLS and CDR2 as YYNGEE. V was trimmed by 4 bases and J by 1 base, leaving 16 bases between them. The CDR3 length is 16 residues. The CDR3 nucleotides are TGTGCCAGCAGCATAACGACAGGAGAACGCACAGATACGCAGTATTTT. The encoded protein is CASSITTGERTDTQYF.